The 27 T cell receptor beta chains reported below all come from one sample, sequenced in a study of shared T cell receptors in the human thymus. The repertoire was sequenced with immunoSEQ multiplex PCR; TCRdb's copy has only in-frame clones and lacks some. Of hundreds of thousands of clones in the sample, roughly 88% were seen once. These data were also filed under a second study, of human thymus T cells.

Specimen: thymocytes. These TCRs come from a boy younger than two with a congenital heart defect.

The V and J genes are TRBV23-1 and TRBJ2-7; TRBD2 matches 13 bases. TRBV23-1 is recorded as an ORF, its role being uncertain. V shed 1 base, J shed 0 bases, and the junction held 3 bases outside the gene matches. CDR3 size: 17 residues. CDR3 in amino acids: CASSQLGTSGDSYEQYF. CDR3 sequence (DNA): TGCGCCAGCAGTCAATTGGGGACTAGCGGGGACTCCTACGAGCAGTACTTC.

This chain links TRBV6-1 with TRBJ2-1; 12 bases line up with TRBD2. The V gene's germline CDR1 is MNHNS and CDR2 SASEGT. This CDR3 spans 16 amino acids. Trimming removed 3 bases from V and 7 bases from J; junction bases left unmatched: 7. The CDR3 DNA reads TGTGCCAGCAGTGAGTTACTAGCGGGAGGATTTAATGAGCAGTTCTTC. Its protein is CASSELLAGGFNEQFF.

A note on this clone: The identical CDR3 is also encoded by other nucleotide sequences in the sample. The V and J genes are TRBV6-1 and TRBJ2-7; TRBD2 aligns across 13 bases. Germline CDR1 MNHNS, CDR2 SASEGT. This CDR3 region has 16 residues. V gave up 1 base and J gave up 0 bases; unmatched junction bases: 0. The CDR3 DNA reads TGTGCCAGCAGTGAAGGGACTAGCGGGAGCTCCTACGAGCAGTACTTC. This encodes CASSEGTSGSSYEQYF.

The chain employs TRBV6-5 and TRBJ2-3, with 10 bases fitting TRBD1. This CDR3 is built from 13 residues. V shed 9 bases and J 4 bases; nucleotides not matched to a gene: 4. Germline CDR1 and CDR2: MNHEY and SVGAGI. CDR3 in amino acids: CARPGQGSDTQYF. In DNA form, the CDR3 reads TGTGCCAGACCGGGACAGGGGTCAGATACGCAGTATTTT.

This clone was detected a few times. The genes are TRBV14 and TRBJ1-3, with D possibly being TRBD1 (5 bases). Germline-derived CDR1 and CDR2 are SGHDN and FVKESK. Trimming removed 4 bases from V and 3 bases from J, with 13 bases in between. CDR3 length equals 15 residues. CDR3 bases: TGTGCCAGCAGCCGAAACGGGACTTATGGAAACACCATATATTTT. Amino acid sequence: CASSRNGTYGNTIYF.

The chain carries TRBV29-1 and TRBJ2-7, with 9 nucleotides matching TRBD1. The germline V gene encodes CDR1 SQVTM and CDR2 ANQGSEA. The trim removed 7 bases at V and 5 bases at J, leaving 15 bases unmatched. This CDR3 is 15 amino acids long. This CDR3 is CSATDTGGPGHEQYF. CDR3 nucleotide sequence: TGCAGCGCTACTGACACAGGGGGCCCTGGGCACGAGCAGTACTTC.

The V call is TRBV11-2, the J call TRBJ2-4; tentative D call: TRBD1 (6 bases). CDR1 is SGHAT, CDR2 FQNNGV, per germline. V was clipped by 1 base and J by 5 bases, with 9 bases between them. This CDR3 is 14 amino acids long. CDR3 sequence: CASSLVQGQNIQYF. CDR3 sequence (DNA): TGTGCCAGCAGCTTAGTACAGGGTCAAAACATTCAGTACTTC.

V usage is TRBV10-1 and J usage is TRBJ2-3; 7 positions match TRBD2. The CDR3 is 13 residues long. V lost 2 bases, J lost 8 bases, and 4 bases stayed unmatched. CDR1 is WNHNN, CDR2 SYGVQD, per germline (reference sequence). The CDR3 is CASSEPGEGTQYF. In DNA, the CDR3 is TGCGCCAGCAGTGAGCCCGGGGAGGGTACGCAGTATTTT.

The chain combines TRBV29-1 with TRBJ2-7; 9 bases map to TRBD1. This CDR3 contains 12 residues. Germline CDR1 reads SQVTM; CDR2 reads ANQGSEA. Trimming removed 4 bases from V and 4 bases from J; junction bases left unmatched: 2. The CDR3 region is CSVGGTGYEQYF. In DNA, the CDR3 is TGCAGCGTTGGGGGGACAGGGTACGAGCAGTACTTC.

The chain carries TRBV5-6 and TRBJ2-7, with TRBD2 matching 9 bases. The CDR3 is made up of 15 amino acids. J was trimmed by 4 bases and V by 3 bases; bases with no gene match: 8. Germline assignment: CDR1 SGHDT and CDR2 YYEEEE. CDR3 sequence (DNA): TGTGCCAGCAGCTCCAGGGCGGGAGGGGTATACGAGCAGTACTTC. It encodes CASSSRAGGVYEQYF.

The chain uses TRBV10-1 and TRBJ2-3; 8 bases agree with TRBD1. V shed 2 bases, J shed 5 bases, and the junction held 12 bases outside the gene matches. CDR3 length: 17 amino acids. CDR1 and CDR2 (germline): WNHNN, SYGVQD (reference sequence). The CDR3 DNA reads as TGCGCCAGCAGTGAGCCGACAGGGGACCCGCGGAGAGATACGCAGTATTTT. It translates to CASSEPTGDPRRDTQYF.

This sequence joins TRBV10-2 and TRBJ2-7; 7 bases align to TRBD2. Germline V CDR1 and CDR2: WSHSY, SAAADI. J lost 2 bases, V lost 7 bases, and 11 bases had no gene match. This CDR3 is 15 amino acids long. The CDR3 spells CASKGGEPEAYEQYF. CDR3 bases: TGCGCCAGCAAGGGAGGGGAACCAGAAGCCTACGAGCAGTACTTC.

The chain uses TRBV6-6 and TRBJ2-7, with 7 bases matching TRBD1. The CDR3 is 14 amino acids. CDR1 and CDR2 (germline): MNHNY, SVGAGI (reference sequence). The J segment lost 6 bases and the V segment lost 10 bases, leaving 15 bases of the junction unmatched. CDR3 loop: CATMTGPPGCEQYF. The DNA of the CDR3 is TGTGCCACTATGACAGGGCCCCCCGGCTGCGAGCAGTACTTC.

V gene TRBV29-1 combines with J gene TRBJ2-7, with 10 positions matching TRBD2. With V trimmed by 1 base and J by 0 bases, 9 bases remained unmatched. Per the germline V gene, CDR1 is SQVTM and CDR2 is ANQGSEA. The CDR3 runs to 17 residues. Here the CDR3 DNA reads TGCAGCGTTGAAGGGGCCCAGCGGGGGGGTAGCTCCTACGAGCAGTACTTC. As protein: CSVEGAQRGGSSYEQYF.

V and J are TRBV27 and TRBJ2-5; TRBD2 might be the D (6 bases). The germline V gene has CDR1 MNHEY and CDR2 SMNVEV (reference sequence). Trimming removed 2 bases from V and 2 bases from J, with 15 bases in between. The CDR3 consists of 16 residues. The CDR3 region is CASSLERASVQETQYF. The CDR3 coding sequence is TGTGCCAGCAGTTTAGAGAGGGCTAGCGTACAAGAGACCCAGTACTTC.

This clone has just one count. V usage is TRBV19 and J usage is TRBJ2-7, with D maybe TRBD2 (5 bases). V was trimmed by 4 bases and J by 2 bases, leaving 15 bases between them. The CDR3 has 15 amino acids. Per germline, CDR1 LNHDA and CDR2 SQIVND (reference sequence). CDR3 region: CASSTWGVGAYEQYF. The CDR3 nucleotides read TGTGCCAGTAGTACCTGGGGAGTGGGAGCCTACGAGCAGTACTTC. Full variable domain (rest looked up from reference TRBV19 and TRBJ2-7): DGGITQSPKYLFRKEGQNVTLSCEQNLNHDAMYWYRQDPGQGLRLIYYSQIVNDFQKGDIAEGYSVSREKKESFPLTVTSAQKNPTAFYLCASSTWGVGAYEQYFGPGTRLTVT.

The chain has TRBV5-1 and TRBJ2-3; TRBD2 aligns across 10 bases. The CDR3 consists of 17 residues. The germline gives CDR1 SGHRS, CDR2 YFSETQ. The junction had 7 bases not matched to a gene; V was cut back by 2 bases and J by 1 base. The CDR3 is CASSLDSGRPCTDTQYF. For the CDR3, the DNA is TGCGCCAGCAGCTTAGATAGCGGGAGGCCATGCACAGATACGCAGTATTTT.

The sample holds one count of this clone. V is TRBV4-2 and J is TRBJ2-5; TRBD2 is a possible D gene (7 bases). The V gene's germline CDR1 is LGHNA and CDR2 YNFKEQ. V was cut by 4 bases and J by 5 bases, with 23 bases left in between. CDR3 length: 17 amino acids. The CDR3 region has the DNA TGTGCCAGCAGCCTCTGGGGTGCGGGAGTGACAGGTGAGACCCAGTACTTC. Its translation is CASSLWGAGVTGETQYF.

V and J are TRBV10-2 and TRBJ2-5; possibly TRBD2 for D (6 bases). CDR1 and CDR2 from the germline V gene are WSHSY and SAAADI. The CDR3 contains 13 residues. Trimming shortened V by 2 bases and J by 3 bases, and 7 bases separated the two germline ends. The chain's CDR3 is CASSEPGEETQYF. The CDR3 region has the DNA TGCGCCAGCAGTGAGCCGGGGGAAGAGACCCAGTACTTC.

A single count supports this clone. This sequence joins TRBV9 and TRBJ2-5; 7 bases line up with TRBD1. Trimming at V came to 2 bases and at J to 3 bases, leaving 13 bases not matched to a gene. CDR1 is SGDLS, CDR2 YYNGEE, per germline. This CDR3 is built from 17 residues. The CDR3 loop is CASSVALSRDSEETQYF. The CDR3 DNA follows: TGTGCCAGCAGCGTGGCTCTTTCCCGGGACAGCGAAGAGACCCAGTACTTC.

V gene TRBV29-1 combines with J gene TRBJ1-1, with 9 bases aligning to TRBD1. Germline V CDR1 and CDR2: SQVTM, ANQGSEA. The junction had 3 bases not matched to a gene; V was cut back by 6 bases and J by 1 base. The CDR3 has 13 amino acids. The CDR3 loop is CSVDRGGNTEAFF. The CDR3 DNA is TGCAGCGTGGACAGGGGCGGGAACACTGAAGCTTTCTTT.

The rearrangement links TRBV19 to TRBJ2-3, with 8 bases lining up with TRBD2. Germline CDR1 and CDR2: LNHDA and SQIVND (reference sequence). The CDR3 runs to 19 residues. The ends lost 3 bases at V and 2 bases at J; junction bases unmatched: 16. The CDR3 is CASSIFTSGTSGATDTQYF. The CDR3 DNA sequence: TGTGCCAGTAGTATCTTTACCAGCGGCACTAGCGGAGCCACAGATACGCAGTATTTT.

V is TRBV1 and J is TRBJ2-5; the table's D call TRBD2 went unverified against the DNA. TRBV1 is labeled a pseudogene. The CDR3 length is 11 residues. The CDR3 coding sequence is TGCACCAGCCGACTAGTAGAGACCCAGTACTTC. Amino acids: CTSRLVETQYF.

The CDR3 nucleotides are TGTGCCAGCAGCTTCCCCTCCTCGACTAGCTCCTACGAGCAGTACTTC. This codes for CASSFPSSTSSYEQYF. The rearrangement joins TRBV7-2 to TRBJ2-7, with D possibly being TRBD2 (6 bases). There are 16 residues in the CDR3. V was pared by 3 bases and J by 0 bases, with 15 bases between. CDR1 and CDR2 (germline): SGHTA, FQGNSA.

The table lists this clone with a few counts. The chain joins TRBV6-5 to TRBJ1-1; unclear D gene. Trimming pared 2 bases from V and 0 bases from J, leaving 4 bases between. CDR3 length: 13 residues. In germline, CDR1 is MNHEY, CDR2 SVGAGI. CDR3 sequence: CASSYTVNTEAFF. The CDR3 DNA reads as TGTGCCAGCAGTTACACGGTGAACACTGAAGCTTTCTTT.

This chain joins TRBV4-3 and TRBJ1-3; TRBD1 agrees at 7 bases. Per the germline V gene, CDR1 is LGHNA and CDR2 is YSLEER. CDR3 size: 14 residues. The V gene end was trimmed by 4 bases and the J gene end by 4 bases; junction bases not matched to a gene: 4. In DNA form, the CDR3 reads TGCGCCAGCAGCCCCAGGGGGAGGGGAAACACCATATATTTT. Translation: CASSPRGRGNTIYF.

The rearrangement links TRBV28 to TRBJ2-3, with D possibly matching TRBD1 (5 bases). With 7 bases removed from V and 2 bases from J, the gap between germline ends came to 13 bases. The CDR3 has 14 amino acids. Germline CDR1 MDHEN, CDR2 SYDVKM. The CDR3 sequence: CASTADTLTDTQYF. The CDR3 DNA sequence: TGTGCCAGCACCGCGGACACTCTCACAGATACGCAGTATTTT.